These 27 T cell receptor beta chains share one sample of origin, sequenced in a study of regulatory T cells in long-lasting Graves disease. iRepertoire HTBI primers and Arm-PCR of CDR3 regions built TCR beta libraries. TCRdb called the multiplex PCR reads again in MiXCR, with one record for every CDR3 protein. The profile shows 310,000 or so distinct CDR3 sequences, around a fifth of them singletons. Described time point: persistent/refractory GD, antithyroid drugs over 5 years with positive TRAb. Generation of the TCR library employed RNA extracted from PBMCs. The sample consisted of peripheral blood mononuclear cells (PBMCs), taken when the disease was refractory, from a patient treated with antithyroid drugs. Receptors were obtained from a female donor with Graves disease.

This clonotype was detected many times. The chain carries TRBV7-9 and TRBJ2-7; D call uncertain. The ends were cut back, 2 bases at V and 6 bases at J, with 8 bases in the middle. Germline-derived CDR1 and CDR2 are SEHNR and FQNEAQ (reference sequence). This CDR3 has 12 residues. CDR3 nucleotides: TGTGCCAGCAGCTTAACGGAGTCCGAGCAGTACTTC. This gives the protein CASSLTESEQYF.

The rearrangement joins TRBV6-5 to TRBJ1-6; D is perhaps TRBD1 (6 bases). The CDR3 length is 14 residues. Germline V gene data show CDR1 as MNHEY and CDR2 as SVGAGI. Trimming took off 4 bases at V and 10 bases at J, with 14 bases between the two ends. This CDR3 reads CASSSRFQGSPLHF. The CDR3 nucleotides read TGTGCCAGCAGTTCAAGGTTCCAGGGGTCACCCCTCCACTTT.

This chain links TRBV6-1 with TRBJ2-7, with a weak D call TRBD2 (6 bases). The CDR3 has 15 residues. The germline gives CDR1 MNHNS, CDR2 SASEGT. Deletions cut 2 bases from V and 2 bases from J, with 13 bases between. CDR3 DNA: TGTGCCAGCAGTGAAAGGGGACTCGCCGCCTACGAGCAGTACTTC. It yields the protein CASSERGLAAYEQYF.

The rearrangement links TRBV7-2 to TRBJ1-2; tentatively, D is TRBD1 (5 bases). V was shortened by 1 base and J by 8 bases, with 14 bases between the two germline ends. Germline lookup yields CDR1 SGHTA and CDR2 FQGNSA. This CDR3 contains 14 residues. CDR3 nucleotide sequence: TGTGCCAGCAGCTTAGGGGCCCGGGGCAACGGCTACACCTTC. Its translation: CASSLGARGNGYTF.

The rearrangement joins TRBV5-1 to TRBJ2-7; 10 bases are shared with TRBD1. Looked up from germline, CDR1 is SGHRS and CDR2 is YFSETQ. Unmatched junction bases numbered 10, after V lost 2 bases and J lost 2 bases. The CDR3 covers 17 residues. CDR3 loop: CASSFTKSGTGAYEQYF. The CDR3 nucleotides read TGCGCCAGCAGCTTCACAAAGTCCGGGACAGGGGCCTACGAGCAGTACTTC. Drawing the rest from reference TRBV5-1 and TRBJ2-7, the complete variable domain is KAGVTQTPRYLIKTRGQQVTLSCSPISGHRSVSWYQQTPGQGLQFLFEYFSETQRNKGNFPGRFSGRQFSNSRSEMNVSTLELGDSALYLCASSFTKSGTGAYEQYFGPGTRLTVT.

This clonotype has a count of ten or more. The CDR3 region has the DNA TGTGCCAGCAGCTCCCCCGGACAGGGTGGTCTACGCGGCTACACCTTC. Its protein product is CASSSPGQGGLRGYTF. The gene calls are TRBV11-2 and TRBJ1-2, with 8 bases aligning to TRBD1. The CDR3 is 16 residues long. The germline gives CDR1 SGHAT, CDR2 FQNNGV. V lost 4 bases, J lost 8 bases, and 15 bases stayed unmatched.

This clonotype was seen a few times. This chain connects TRBV28 to TRBJ1-4; 10 bases map to TRBD1. Looked up from germline, CDR1 is MDHEN and CDR2 is SYDVKM. J gave up 7 bases and V 4 bases, and 3 bases lay outside the gene matches. The CDR3 length is 14 residues. Written as DNA, the CDR3 is TGTGCCAGCAGTTCCGGGACAGGGGTTGAAAAACTGTTTTTT. Its protein is CASSSGTGVEKLFF.

This clonotype was observed a handful of times. J is TRBJ1-2 and V is TRBV15, with TRBD1 matching 7 bases. Germline lookup yields CDR1 LNHNV and CDR2 YYDKDF (reference sequence). V lost 1 base and J lost 3; bases outside the gene matches: 5. This CDR3 has 15 amino acids. CDR3 loop: CATSRASDRDYGYTF. Written as DNA, the CDR3 is TGTGCCACCAGCAGAGCCTCAGACAGGGACTATGGCTACACCTTC.

The rearrangement joins TRBV20-1 to TRBJ2-2; a weak D match, TRBD1 (6 bases). The CDR3 sequence is 14 residues long. V shed 6 bases and J shed 0 bases, with 11 bases lying between them. The germline V gene has CDR1 DFQATT and CDR2 SNEGSKA (reference sequence). CDR3 nucleotide sequence: TGCAGTGCAAGGACAGTCGCGAACACCGGGGAGCTGTTTTTT. Translated: CSARTVANTGELFF.

This clonotype was detected ten times or more. The rearrangement links TRBV3-1 to TRBJ2-5, with a weak D call TRBD1 (5 bases). V was trimmed by 5 bases and J by 5 bases, leaving 15 bases between them. The germline gives CDR1 LGHDT, CDR2 YNNKEL (reference sequence). The CDR3 sequence is 14 residues long. Here the CDR3 reads CASSSILGRETQYF. Written as DNA, the CDR3 is TGTGCCAGCAGCTCAATATTGGGGCGGGAGACCCAGTACTTC.

This clonotype was detected ten times or more. The chain is built from TRBV6-1 and TRBJ2-7, with TRBD2 identical over 7 bases. Losses at the gene ends were 6 bases for V and 3 bases for J; bases not matched to a gene: 8. The CDR3 spans 14 residues. CDR1 is MNHNS, CDR2 SASEGT, per germline. CDR3 DNA sequence: TGTGCCAGCAGCCCACTTCGGACTAGCTACGAGCAGTACTTC. Protein: CASSPLRTSYEQYF.

The chain is built from TRBV5-6 and TRBJ1-2; D not resolved. This CDR3 region has 12 residues. The V gene lost 0 bases and the J gene lost 8 bases, with 8 bases spanning the gap. CDR1 is SGHDT and CDR2 is YYEEEE in the germline V gene. CDR3: CASSLEWGGYTF. CDR3 nucleotides: TGTGCCAGCAGCTTGGAGTGGGGAGGCTACACCTTC.

The rearrangement uses TRBV11-2 and TRBJ2-1, with 11 bases lining up with TRBD2. The CDR3 runs to 15 residues. Germline CDR1 and CDR2: SGHAT and FQNNGV. The ends lost 5 bases at V and 3 bases at J; junction bases unmatched: 3. CDR3 sequence: CASSILAGGYNEQFF. Here the CDR3 DNA reads TGTGCCAGCAGCATTCTAGCGGGAGGCTACAATGAGCAGTTCTTC. The full variable domain, completed using reference TRBV11-2 and TRBJ2-1, is EAGVAQSPRYKIIEKRQSVAFWCNPISGHATLYWYQQILGQGPKLLIQFQNNGVVDDSQLPKDRFSAERLKGVDSTLKIQPAKLEDSAVYLCASSILAGGYNEQFFGPGTRLTVL.

The chain couples TRBV20-1 to TRBJ2-5; 7 positions agree with TRBD2. V dropped 1 base and J dropped 4; count of bases not matched to a gene: 3. Germline lookup yields CDR1 DFQATT and CDR2 SNEGSKA (reference sequence). CDR3 length: 13 residues. CDR3 amino acids: CSARGLATETQYF. The CDR3, as DNA: TGCAGTGCTAGAGGACTAGCAACAGAGACCCAGTACTTC.

This clonotype was seen repeatedly, ten times or more. The gene calls are TRBV29-1 and TRBJ2-5; TRBD1 matches 9 bases. There are 12 residues in the CDR3. The germline V gene encodes CDR1 SQVTM and CDR2 ANQGSEA. CDR3 sequence (DNA): TGCAGAGGGGGGGACAGGGAAGAGACCCAGTACTTC. This translates into CRGGDREETQYF.

Notes on this clonotype: This may be a read error, as it is one base from a much larger clone. This chain connects TRBV7-3 to TRBJ2-6; D is unclear. The CDR3 contains 17 residues. CDR1 and CDR2 (germline): SGHTA, FQGTGA. Trimming shortened V by 4 bases and J by 2 bases, and 15 bases separated the two germline ends. DNA for the CDR3: TGTGCCAGCAGCTCGACTGGTCGTCCACCTGGGGCCAACGTCCTGACTTTC. It codes for CASSSTGRPPGANVLTF. The full variable domain, its missing parts supplied by reference TRBV7-3 and TRBJ2-6, is GAGVSQTPSNKVTEKGKYVELRCDPISGHTALYWYRQSLGQGPEFLIYFQGTGAADDSGLPNDRFFAVRPEGSVSTLKIQRTERGDSAVYLCASSSTGRPPGANVLTFGAGSRLTVL.

This clonotype was seen repeatedly, ten times or more. This chain uses TRBV11-2 with TRBJ2-6, with TRBD1 matching 9 bases. Looked up from germline, CDR1 is SGHAT and CDR2 is FQNNGV. V trimming: 6 bases; J trimming: 2 bases; junction bases outside the gene matches: 8. This CDR3 comprises 17 residues. CDR3 sequence (DNA): TGTGCCAGCAGTTTACAGGGGGCGTTAGCTGGGGCCAACGTCCTGACTTTC. Encoded protein: CASSLQGALAGANVLTF.

This clonotype appeared many times. V usage is TRBV11-2 and J usage is TRBJ1-1, with unresolved D. The CDR3 has 13 amino acids. Looked up from germline, CDR1 is SGHAT and CDR2 is FQNNGV. The V end was cut by 5 bases, the J end by 3 bases, with 10 bases between. The DNA of the CDR3 is TGTGCCAGCAGCCCCTTCGGGGACACTGAAGCTTTCTTT. This encodes CASSPFGDTEAFF.

This clonotype was detected only a few times. V is TRBV5-6 and J is TRBJ1-2; no firm D call. Trimming removed 2 bases at V and 7 bases at J, with 24 bases between. This CDR3 is 17 amino acids long. Germline V lookup: CDR1 SGHDT, CDR2 YYEEEE. The chain's CDR3 is CASSFWWAARLLVGYTF. For the CDR3, the DNA is TGTGCCAGCAGCTTTTGGTGGGCAGCACGACTTTTGGTTGGCTACACCTTC.

This clonotype was found many times. This chain uses TRBV12-3 or TRBV12-4 with TRBJ2-7; TRBD1 agrees at 10 bases. The V segment lost 5 bases and the J segment 2 bases; nucleotides outside the gene matches: 3. The CDR3 runs 14 residues. The CDR3, as DNA: TGTGCCAGCAGTCGGACAGGGGGGGCCTACGAGCAGTACTTC. Encoded protein: CASSRTGGAYEQYF.

This chain links TRBV30 with TRBJ1-2, with D unresolved. CDR1 and CDR2 from the germline V gene are GTSNPN and SVGIG (reference sequence). The V gene lost 2 bases and the J gene lost 7 bases, with 8 bases spanning the gap. This CDR3 contains 11 residues. Here the CDR3 DNA reads TGTGCCTGGAGTAGGGCGCGTGGCTACACCTTC. It encodes CAWSRARGYTF.

This clonotype showed up many times. This chain links TRBV7-2 with TRBJ2-5; 9 bases fit TRBD2. Trimming cost V 2 bases and J 7 bases; bases outside gene matches: 14. This CDR3 has 17 residues. Germline loops: CDR1 SGHTA, CDR2 FQGNSA. CDR3 sequence: CASSLNPSGIGGGTQYF. The DNA of the CDR3 is TGTGCCAGCAGCTTAAATCCTAGCGGGATCGGCGGAGGGACCCAGTACTTC.

The rearrangement links TRBV4-3 to TRBJ1-1; 7 positions agree with TRBD1. This CDR3 is 16 amino acids long. The germline CDR1 and CDR2 sequences are LGHNA and YSLEER. After removal of 4 bases from V and 1 base from J, the junction contained 9 bases not matched to a gene. The CDR3 sequence: CASSPDRDRKNTEAFF. The CDR3, as DNA: TGCGCCAGCAGCCCTGACAGGGATCGGAAGAACACTGAAGCTTTCTTT.

V and J are TRBV28 and TRBJ2-1, with 13 positions matching TRBD2. The CDR3 is 18 residues long. The trim removed 5 bases at V and 3 bases at J, leaving 10 bases unmatched. Germline-derived CDR1 and CDR2 are MDHEN and SYDVKM. CDR3 region: CASSPRLAGGRRYNEQFF. CDR3 DNA: TGTGCCAGCAGTCCAAGACTAGCGGGAGGTCGACGCTACAATGAGCAGTTCTTC. The entire variable domain, with the rest obtained from reference TRBV28 and TRBJ2-1, is as follows: DVKVTQSSRYLVKRTGEKVFLECVQDMDHENMFWYRQDPGLGLRLIYFSYDVKMKEKGDIPEGYSVSREKKERFSLILESASTNQTSMYLCASSPRLAGGRRYNEQFFGPGTRLTVL.

This clonotype showed up many times. The V call is TRBV3-1, the J call TRBJ2-2; 8 bases are shared with TRBD2. Per the germline V gene, CDR1 is LGHDT and CDR2 is YNNKEL (reference sequence). V dropped 5 bases and J dropped 7; count of bases not matched to a gene: 9. The CDR3 contains 15 residues. This CDR3 is CASSYPLRGGGELFF. The CDR3 DNA is TGTGCCAGCAGCTACCCTCTCCGGGGGGGCGGGGAGCTGTTTTTT.

This clonotype was detected many times. The J gene is TRBJ2-4, the V gene TRBV28; no clear D. The V gene's germline CDR1 is MDHEN and CDR2 SYDVKM. The CDR3 runs to 18 residues. Trimming took 2 bases from V and 0 from J, leaving 17 bases between them. CDR3 protein: CASSLLGLKYRAKNIQYF. CDR3 nucleotide sequence: TGTGCCAGCAGTTTACTTGGCCTTAAGTACCGAGCCAAAAACATTCAGTACTTC.

The chain links TRBV28 to TRBJ2-3; the D is unclear. CDR3 length equals 14 residues. Germline V CDR1 and CDR2: MDHEN, SYDVKM. Deletions cut 3 bases from V and 3 bases from J, with 10 bases between. CDR3 sequence (DNA): TGTGCCAGCAGTTTCAACAGACCTACAGATACGCAGTATTTT. Translation gives CASSFNRPTDTQYF. The whole variable domain, filled in from reference TRBV28 and TRBJ2-3, reads DVKVTQSSRYLVKRTGEKVFLECVQDMDHENMFWYRQDPGLGLRLIYFSYDVKMKEKGDIPEGYSVSREKKERFSLILESASTNQTSMYLCASSFNRPTDTQYFGPGTRLTVL.